A single sample is the source of the 26 T cell receptor beta chains below, sequenced in a study of cytomegalovirus exposure and HLA in healthy donors. PCR used 60 Vbeta primers and 13 Jbeta primers. The protocol was immunoSEQ multiplex PCR, while the TCRdb copy is restricted to in-frame clones and leaves out a portion. In the table there are 180,000 or so clones, 75% of which are singletons. The sample consisted of PBMCs. The receptor source for this set is a woman in her thirties or forties in good health and CMV-seropositive.

J is TRBJ2-1 and V is TRBV25-1; 7 nucleotides match TRBD2. This CDR3 has 14 amino acids. Per the germline V gene, CDR1 is MGHDK and CDR2 is SYGVNS. J lost 6 bases, V lost 6 bases, and 8 bases had no gene match. CDR3 nucleotide sequence: TGTGCCAGCAGGGGAGCGGGACCTATCAATGAGCAGTTCTTC. Translated: CASRGAGPINEQFF.

The chain joins TRBV5-5 to TRBJ1-3; D is perhaps TRBD1 (6 bases). CDR1 is SGHKS, CDR2 YYEKEE, per germline (reference sequence). V gave up 0 bases and J gave up 0 bases, with 10 bases separating them. The CDR3 has 16 amino acids. CDR3 DNA sequence: TGTGCCAGCAGCTTGGGGCCGGACAGCTCTGGAAACACCATATATTTT. Amino acid sequence: CASSLGPDSSGNTIYF.

This clone occurred a few times. The V and J genes are TRBV5-1 and TRBJ2-7; 7 nucleotides match TRBD2. The CDR3 covers 12 residues. V gave up 3 bases and J gave up 6 bases; unmatched junction bases: 3. Per the germline V gene, CDR1 is SGHRS and CDR2 is YFSETQ. CDR3 region: CASSWEGGEQYF. For the CDR3, the DNA is TGCGCCAGCAGCTGGGAGGGCGGCGAGCAGTACTTC.

The chain uses TRBV7-8 and TRBJ1-2, with unresolved D. The germline V and J ends were trimmed by 4 bases and 4 bases, with 13 bases remaining between them. The CDR3 sequence is 14 residues long. Germline V gene lookup returns CDR1 SGHVS and CDR2 FQNEAQ. The CDR3 loop is CASSSRGASYGYTF. CDR3 bases: TGTGCCAGCAGCTCCCGGGGAGCGTCCTATGGCTACACCTTC.

J is TRBJ2-1 and V is TRBV7-6; D gene unclear. Trimming took 1 base from V and 7 from J, leaving 14 bases between them. The CDR3 consists of 15 residues. CDR1 SGHVS and CDR2 FNYEAQ come from the germline V gene. The CDR3 nucleotides are TGTGCCAGCAGCTTAGGTCCAGCGTCTTGGAATGAGCAGTTCTTC. It translates to CASSLGPASWNEQFF.

The chain recombines TRBV28 with TRBJ2-3; 10 positions agree with TRBD2. J was trimmed by 2 bases and V by 4 bases; bases with no gene match: 15. The CDR3 loop spans 19 amino acids. Germline CDR1 MDHEN, CDR2 SYDVKM. CDR3 protein: CASSSILGVAGGATDTQYF. The CDR3 nucleotides are TGTGCCAGCAGTTCAATATTAGGGGTAGCGGGAGGAGCCACAGATACGCAGTATTTT.

The chain combines TRBV7-3 with TRBJ2-7; D may be TRBD2 (5 bases). Germline loops: CDR1 SGHTA, CDR2 FQGTGA. The ends were cut back, 0 bases at V and 5 bases at J, with 17 bases in the middle. This CDR3 is 16 amino acids long. The CDR3 loop is CASSLTPGMGGHEQYF. CDR3 coding DNA: TGTGCCAGCAGCTTAACCCCCGGGATGGGCGGCCACGAGCAGTACTTC.

The J gene is TRBJ1-1, the V gene TRBV4-1; 7 nucleotides match TRBD1. Looked up from germline, CDR1 is MGHRA and CDR2 is YSYEKL. Unmatched junction bases numbered 15, after V lost 3 bases and J lost 2 bases. This CDR3 is 18 amino acids long. This CDR3 is CASSQYPGQSLLNTEAFF. The CDR3 region has the DNA TGCGCCAGCAGCCAGTATCCGGGACAGTCTTTATTAAACACTGAAGCTTTCTTT.

Only a few counts were recorded for this clone. V gene TRBV28 combines with J gene TRBJ1-5, with D possibly TRBD1 on 6 matching bases. Trimming took 2 bases from V and 9 from J, leaving 14 bases between them. Germline V CDR1 and CDR2: MDHEN, SYDVKM. This CDR3 contains 14 residues. The CDR3 DNA reads TGTGCCAGCAGTTTACCCCGGACAGTACGGCCCCAGCATTTT. It translates to CASSLPRTVRPQHF.

The gene calls are TRBV11-2 and TRBJ1-1; the D is unclear. The germline gives CDR1 SGHAT, CDR2 FQNNGV. The CDR3 length is 13 residues. Trimming stripped 0 bases from V and 5 bases from J, with 7 bases between. In DNA, the CDR3 is TGTGCCAGCAGCTTAGATCTGGCAACTGAAGCTTTCTTT. This sequence encodes CASSLDLATEAFF.

In this sample, this clone turned up a few times. This rearrangement joins TRBV18 to TRBJ2-3, with D tentatively TRBD2 (5 bases). The germline V gene has CDR1 KGHSH and CDR2 LQKENI. Trimming pared 1 base from V and 1 base from J, leaving 9 bases between. The CDR3 spans 15 residues. In DNA form, the CDR3 reads TGTGCCAGCTCACCACGAACCGGGGGCACAGATACGCAGTATTTT. Its protein product is CASSPRTGGTDTQYF.

The chain recombines TRBV20-1 with TRBJ2-1; tentative D call: TRBD2 (5 bases). The CDR3 runs 10 residues. The germline CDR1 and CDR2 sequences are DFQATT and SNEGSKA (reference sequence). V dropped 5 bases and J dropped 10 bases, with 9 bases sitting between them. The CDR3 nucleotides are TGCAGTGCTCTCGAGCGGGAGCAGTTCTTC. Protein sequence: CSALEREQFF.

The chain employs TRBV19 and TRBJ2-3; D is possibly TRBD2 (6 bases). CDR1 is LNHDA and CDR2 is SQIVND in the germline V gene (reference sequence). The ends were cut back, 5 bases at V and 5 bases at J, with 17 bases in the middle. The CDR3 sequence is 15 residues long. The DNA for the CDR3 is TGTGCCAGTAGTGAAAGCGGGCCCTTCAGAGATACGCAGTATTTT. Protein sequence: CASSESGPFRDTQYF.

This clone showed up just a few times. The chain carries TRBV28 and TRBJ2-3; 12 positions match TRBD2. CDR3 size: 15 residues. The V gene end was trimmed by 4 bases and the J gene end by 5 bases; junction bases not matched to a gene: 4. CDR1 is MDHEN, CDR2 SYDVKM, per germline. For the CDR3, the DNA is TGTGCCAGCAGTTCCATACTAGCGGGAGGAGATACGCAGTATTTT. This codes for CASSSILAGGDTQYF.

The chain carries TRBV7-8 and TRBJ2-1, with D possibly matching TRBD2 (5 bases). V was cut by 5 bases and J by 2 bases, with 13 bases left in between. Germline CDR1 is SGHVS and CDR2 is FQNEAQ. The CDR3 contains 15 residues. The DNA of the CDR3 is TGTGCCAGCAGCCCCCTAGCAGCGACCTACAATGAGCAGTTCTTC. It is translated as CASSPLAATYNEQFF.

The rearrangement joins TRBV7-3 to TRBJ2-1; D is possibly TRBD2 (5 bases). Per the germline V gene, CDR1 is SGHTA and CDR2 is FQGTGA. V lost 5 bases, J lost 6 bases, and 14 bases lay in between. CDR3 length: 14 residues. The CDR3 sequence is CASSLLGVGNEQFF. The CDR3 DNA is TGTGCCAGCAGCCTACTAGGCGTCGGCAATGAGCAGTTCTTC.

J is TRBJ1-5 and V is TRBV28; TRBD1 might be the D (5 bases). The CDR3 consists of 14 residues. V lost 3 bases, J lost 4 bases, and 10 bases lay in between. Per the germline V gene, CDR1 is MDHEN and CDR2 is SYDVKM. The CDR3 DNA is TGTGCCAGCAGTTTGGGAGGGGATAATCAGCCCCAGCATTTT. Amino acids: CASSLGGDNQPQHF.

A note on this clone: Likely a read error: the CDR3 ends without its conserved phenylalanine or tryptophan. The DNA is omitted, as the CDR3 cannot be located on it reliably, and the CDR3 follows TCRdb's listing. V usage is TRBV6-1 and J usage is TRBJ1-5. CDR1 is MNHNS and CDR2 is SASEGT in the germline V gene. Inclusive of both ends, the CDR3 amounts to 14 amino acids. CDR3 residues: CASSEARRSGPRIV.

This sequence joins TRBV5-4 and TRBJ1-5; D is ambiguous. This CDR3 has 15 residues. V lost 4 bases to trimming and J lost 7 bases, with 18 bases between them. Germline CDR1 reads SGHNT; CDR2 reads YYREEE (reference sequence). CDR3 coding DNA: TGTGCCAGCAGCAACCTGCCCGGGGAGGGACAGCCCCAGCATTTT. The encoded protein is CASSNLPGEGQPQHF. Filled out from reference TRBV5-4 and TRBJ1-5, the complete variable domain reads ETGVTQSPTHLIKTRGQQVTLRCSSQSGHNTVSWYQQALGQGPQFIFQYYREEENGRGNFPPRFSGLQFPNYSSELNVNALELDDSALYLCASSNLPGEGQPQHFGDGTRLSIL.

This chain connects TRBV7-9 to TRBJ2-4, with TRBD2 as a possible D gene (6 bases). CDR1 is SEHNR and CDR2 is FQNEAQ in the germline V gene (reference sequence). The CDR3 has 17 residues. Between the trimmed V and J ends, which lost 2 bases and 0 bases, there was a span of 14 bases. CDR3 DNA sequence: TGTGCCAGCAGCTTAACCAGCGGGTCTCTAGCCAAAAACATTCAGTACTTC. This codes for CASSLTSGSLAKNIQYF.

V and J are TRBV20-1 and TRBJ2-1; no firm D call. The CDR3 contains 11 residues. Germline V gene sequence: CDR1 DFQATT, CDR2 SNEGSKA (reference sequence). V was clipped by 2 bases and J by 8 bases, with 7 bases between them. The CDR3 is CSARSFDEQFF. DNA of the CDR3: TGCAGTGCTAGATCGTTCGATGAGCAGTTCTTC.

The CDR3 bases are TGTGCCAGCAGCTTAGGCGCTGGTGTTGAGACCCAGTACTTC. Amino acids: CASSLGAGVETQYF. This chain connects TRBV7-9 to TRBJ2-5; no definite D call. Germline lookup yields CDR1 SEHNR and CDR2 FQNEAQ (reference sequence). This CDR3 contains 14 residues. The V end lost 1 base, the J end lost 5 bases, and 11 bases lay between the germline ends.

This chain links TRBV7-2 with TRBJ2-4, with a tentative D call TRBD1 (5 bases). The CDR3 extends over 15 amino acids. V was clipped by 5 bases and J by 7 bases, with 18 bases between them. CDR1 and CDR2 (germline): SGHTA, FQGNSA. The CDR3 DNA sequence: TGTGCCAGCAGCCTCACAGGATCTGTCCCCAACATTCAGTACTTC. Residues: CASSLTGSVPNIQYF.

This rearrangement joins TRBV19 to TRBJ1-1; D is uncertain. With 4 bases removed from V and 4 bases from J, the gap between germline ends came to 16 bases. CDR1 LNHDA and CDR2 SQIVND come from the germline V gene (reference sequence). The CDR3 consists of 15 residues. The CDR3 nucleotides are TGTGCCAGTAGTAATGGCCAGACAAGAACCACTGAAGCTTTCTTT. Amino acid sequence: CASSNGQTRTTEAFF.

J is TRBJ1-5 and V is TRBV28, with a weak D call TRBD1 (5 bases). Germline CDR1 reads MDHEN; CDR2 reads SYDVKM. The ends were cut back, 4 bases at V and 4 bases at J, with 14 bases in the middle. CDR3 length equals 15 residues. The CDR3 DNA reads TGTGCCAGCAGTTCCTCAGGGTCAGGAAATCAGCCCCAGCATTTT. This codes for CASSSSGSGNQPQHF.

This clone turned up a few times. The chain couples TRBV30 to TRBJ2-1, with D hard to call. The germline V and J ends were trimmed by 0 bases and 4 bases, with 10 bases remaining between them. This CDR3 spans 14 amino acids. Germline values: CDR1 GTSNPN, CDR2 SVGIG (reference sequence). The CDR3 loop reads CAWSVPKLYNEQFF. CDR3 DNA: TGTGCCTGGAGTGTACCTAAGTTATACAATGAGCAGTTCTTC.